The subject of this entry is one T cell receptor (beta chain). Antigen: not known. Sequencing was performed with immunoSEQ multiplex PCR; in TCRdb, only in-frame clones are kept and a portion is missing. The sample has more than 120,000 clones, roughly 88% seen once; the top ten hold about 4.9%. Germline V CDR1 and CDR2: MNHEY, SVGAGI. The CDR3 has 14 amino acids. V shed 7 bases and J shed 5 bases, with 17 bases lying between them. The data are from a study of T cell responses to AZD1222 COVID-19 vaccine. Study conclusions and caveats: Spike-specific TCR depth and breadth grew after two AZD1222 doses. In a largely white British group with more females than males, clonal diversity was possibly underestimated.

The receptor's source is an adult who received the MenACWY meningococcal vaccine as a control. Here the sequenced sample was peripheral blood, taken 28 days after the second dose of the MenACWY control vaccine. The rearrangement joins TRBV6-5 to TRBJ1-1; tentatively, D is TRBD1 (5 bases). CDR3 nucleotide sequence: TGTGCCAGCACCAAAATCGGGGGGGAGACTGAAGCTTTCTTT. This translates into CASTKIGGETEAFF.